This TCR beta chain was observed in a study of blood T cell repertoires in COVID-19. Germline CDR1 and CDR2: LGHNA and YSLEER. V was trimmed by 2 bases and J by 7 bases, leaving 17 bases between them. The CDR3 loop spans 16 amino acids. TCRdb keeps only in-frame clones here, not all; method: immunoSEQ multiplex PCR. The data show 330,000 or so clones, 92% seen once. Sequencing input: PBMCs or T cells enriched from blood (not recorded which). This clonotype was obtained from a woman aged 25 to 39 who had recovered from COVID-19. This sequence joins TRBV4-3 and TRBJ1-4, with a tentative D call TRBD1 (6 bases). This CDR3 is CASSQTRGGAAEKLFF. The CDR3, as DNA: TGCGCCAGCAGCCAAACCCGGGGGGGGGCGGCTGAAAAACTGTTTTTT.